The 18 T cell receptor beta chains below all came from one sample that was sequenced in a study of blood T cell repertoires in COVID-19. Some clones are missing from TCRdb's copy, which holds only in-frame ones; the method was immunoSEQ multiplex PCR. The sample carries 350,000 to 450,000 clones, around 87% recorded once. The sequenced sample consisted of peripheral blood. These receptors were collected from a woman aged 60-75 years with COVID-19, enrolled during active disease.

V gene TRBV7-3 combines with J gene TRBJ2-3; 8 bases align to TRBD2. V trimming: 4 bases; J trimming: 5 bases; junction bases outside the gene matches: 2. From germline, CDR1 is SGHTA and CDR2 FQGTGA. The CDR3 has 13 amino acids. The CDR3 DNA follows: TGTGCCAGCAGCTACCGGGGGGGAGATACGCAGTATTTT. Encoded protein: CASSYRGGDTQYF.

The rearrangement joins TRBV19 to TRBJ1-4, with D unclear. V was clipped by 7 bases and J by 13 bases, with 25 bases between them. CDR1 LNHDA and CDR2 SQIVND come from the germline V gene (reference sequence). The CDR3 is 15 amino acids. This CDR3 reads CASMATALTGGGLFF. The CDR3 nucleotides read TGTGCCAGTATGGCTACCGCTCTAACCGGAGGTGGACTGTTTTTT.

This chain links TRBV19 with TRBJ1-1; D is ambiguous. The germline V gene has CDR1 LNHDA and CDR2 SQIVND (reference sequence). The CDR3 is made up of 14 amino acids. Trimming stripped 3 bases from V and 5 bases from J, with 13 bases between. The CDR3 DNA reads TGTGCCAGTAGTATCAAAGGTTCGAGGACTGAAGCTTTCTTT. The encoded protein is CASSIKGSRTEAFF.

The rearrangement joins TRBV28 to TRBJ1-6; D is unclear. Trimming stripped 5 bases from V and 0 bases from J, with 8 bases between. Germline V CDR1 and CDR2: MDHEN, SYDVKM. The CDR3 contains 15 residues. CDR3 coding DNA: TGTGCCAGCAGTCTCGGGATCTCCTATAATTCACCCCTCCACTTT. Protein sequence: CASSLGISYNSPLHF.

This clone was picked up a small number of times. The chain employs TRBV5-4 and TRBJ2-1; no clear D gene. V lost 0 bases and J lost 7, with 5 bases in between. This CDR3 is 12 amino acids long. Germline V gene data show CDR1 as SGHNT and CDR2 as YYREEE (reference sequence). This CDR3 is CASSLVENEQFF. The CDR3 DNA sequence: TGTGCCAGCAGCTTGGTAGAAAATGAGCAGTTCTTC.

In its sample, this clone was seen a few times. The V gene is TRBV21-1, the J gene TRBJ1-3. TRBV21-1 is a pseudogene. The CDR3 loop spans 19 amino acids. The CDR3 loop is CASSKKGGAARRFVNTIYF. CDR3 nucleotides: TGTGCCAGCAGCAAAAAGGGAGGGGCAGCACGACGATTTGTAAACACCATATATTTT.

This clone was picked up one time. The chain couples TRBV6-5 to TRBJ1-1; D possibly corresponds to TRBD1 (5 bases). The germline V gene encodes CDR1 MNHEY and CDR2 SVGAGI. The CDR3 totals 13 residues. V was clipped by 6 bases and J by 4 bases, with 12 bases between them. CDR3 amino acids: CASSRRVTTEAFF. The CDR3 nucleotides are TGTGCCAGCAGCCGCAGGGTGACCACTGAAGCTTTCTTT.

About this clone: The same CDR3 arises from other DNA sequences in this sample as well. Here the CDR3 reads CASSPSNYGYTF. CDR3 nucleotide sequence: TGTGCCAGCAGCCCTAGTAACTATGGCTACACCTTC. The gene calls are TRBV12-3 or TRBV12-4 and TRBJ1-2; D is ambiguous. Deletions cut 6 bases from V and 1 base from J, with 6 bases between. CDR3 size: 12 residues.

The chain carries TRBV21-1 and TRBJ2-7; the table calls TRBD1, which could not be checked here. TRBV21-1 is a recognized pseudogene. This CDR3 has 16 amino acids. The CDR3 protein is CASSNGGQGPTYEQYF. Written as DNA, the CDR3 is TGTGCCAGCAGCAACGGGGGACAGGGGCCTACCTACGAGCAGTACTTC.

The chain links TRBV5-1 to TRBJ2-7; D gene uncertain. CDR1 and CDR2 (germline): SGHRS, YFSETQ. Trimming took 2 bases from V and 0 from J, leaving 6 bases between them. This CDR3 has 13 residues. For the CDR3, the DNA is TGCGCCAGCAGCTTAGCAAACTCCTACGAGCAGTACTTC. Translated: CASSLANSYEQYF.

The J gene is TRBJ2-3, the V gene TRBV18; D is possibly TRBD1 (5 bases). CDR3 length: 14 residues. V shed 4 bases and J shed 2 bases, with 10 bases lying between them. Germline loops: CDR1 KGHSH, CDR2 LQKENI. The CDR3 spells CASSRGHDTDTQYF. The DNA of the CDR3 is TGTGCCAGCTCACGCGGACATGACACAGATACGCAGTATTTT.

The rearrangement uses TRBV29-1 and TRBJ2-7; D is possibly TRBD1 (5 bases). Looked up from germline, CDR1 is SQVTM and CDR2 is ANQGSEA. The CDR3 length is 14 residues. V was cut by 2 bases and J by 0 bases, with 11 bases left in between. The CDR3 sequence: CSVESGQGSYEQYF. The CDR3 bases are TGCAGCGTTGAAAGTGGCCAGGGCTCCTACGAGCAGTACTTC.

V is TRBV11-2 and J is TRBJ2-7; 8 bases agree with TRBD1. The J segment lost 0 bases and the V segment lost 5 bases, leaving 3 bases of the junction unmatched. CDR1 SGHAT and CDR2 FQNNGV come from the germline V gene. There are 14 residues in the CDR3. In nucleotides, the CDR3 is TGTGCCAGCAGCCCTGGGACAGGCTCCTACGAGCAGTACTTC. Translating gives CASSPGTGSYEQYF.

The V call is TRBV19, the J call TRBJ2-1; D gene unclear. There are 12 residues in the CDR3. CDR1 LNHDA and CDR2 SQIVND come from the germline V gene (reference sequence). Trimming cost V 3 bases and J 10 bases, with 10 bases left between them. The DNA of the CDR3 is TGTGCCAGTAGTATTAGAAGTTACGAGCAGTTCTTC. Its translation is CASSIRSYEQFF.

The V call is TRBV19, the J call TRBJ2-1, with 9 bases lining up with TRBD2. The CDR3 is made up of 14 amino acids. The germline V gene encodes CDR1 LNHDA and CDR2 SQIVND (reference sequence). J lost 9 bases, V lost 4 bases, and 7 bases had no gene match. The CDR3 protein is CASSNGGGATEQFF. The CDR3 DNA reads TGTGCCAGTAGTAATGGCGGGGGGGCCACTGAGCAGTTCTTC.

This rearrangement joins TRBV6-5 to TRBJ1-2, with D perhaps TRBD1 (6 bases). Germline CDR1 reads MNHEY; CDR2 reads SVGAGI. This CDR3 is built from 13 residues. Deletions cut 4 bases from V and 7 bases from J, with 13 bases between. Written as DNA, the CDR3 is TGTGCCAGCAGTTTCCGGGGGGCTGTTGGCTACACCTTC. Its protein is CASSFRGAVGYTF.

The rearrangement links TRBV30 to TRBJ2-5; TRBD2 matches 7 bases. Germline values: CDR1 GTSNPN, CDR2 SVGIG (reference sequence). The CDR3 extends over 15 amino acids. V shed 1 base, J shed 4 bases, and the junction held 9 bases outside the gene matches. The CDR3 reads CAWSARDYRRETQYF. The CDR3 DNA reads TGTGCCTGGAGTGCCCGGGACTACCGGCGAGAGACCCAGTACTTC.

The rearrangement uses TRBV13 and TRBJ2-1; perhaps TRBD2 as D (7 bases). Trimming cost V 6 bases and J 0 bases, with 15 bases left between them. Germline CDR1 is PRHDT and CDR2 is FYEKMQ (reference sequence). CDR3 size: 16 residues. The CDR3 DNA reads as TGTGCCAGCAGTTCACGCGGGGGCAGCTCCTACAATGAGCAGTTCTTC. The encoded protein is CASSSRGGSSYNEQFF.